This passage covers 21 T cell receptor beta chains from one sample sequenced in a study of blood T cell repertoires in COVID-19. Produced via immunoSEQ multiplex PCR; TCRdb's table is partial and in-frame only. The sample holds 50,000 to 65,000 clones, 89% seen once. The sequencing input was peripheral blood. These TCRs come from a man aged 60-69 years with active COVID-19.

The chain joins TRBV5-1 to TRBJ2-3; 8 bases are shared with TRBD1. The CDR3 is 15 residues long. Trimming at V came to 4 bases and at J to 3 bases, leaving 7 bases not matched to a gene. Germline CDR1 is SGHRS and CDR2 is YFSETQ. CDR3 nucleotide sequence: TGCGCCAGCAGCGCAGAACAGGGGGGAACAGATACGCAGTATTTT. Translation: CASSAEQGGTDTQYF.

The chain has TRBV18 and TRBJ1-5; unclear D gene. This CDR3 spans 13 amino acids. CDR1 is KGHSH, CDR2 LQKENI, per germline. Trimming took 1 base from V and 1 from J, leaving 2 bases between them. CDR3 residues: CASSPLSNQPQHF. DNA of the CDR3: TGTGCCAGCTCACCACTAAGCAATCAGCCCCAGCATTTT.

This clone has a single count. V gene TRBV5-5 combines with J gene TRBJ2-7; 7 nucleotides agree with TRBD1. In germline, CDR1 is SGHKS, CDR2 YYEKEE (reference sequence). After removal of 0 bases from V and 1 base from J, the junction contained 4 bases not matched to a gene. This CDR3 comprises 15 residues. The CDR3 spells CASSLGRQGSYEQYF. The DNA of the CDR3 is TGTGCCAGCAGCTTGGGCCGACAGGGATCCTACGAGCAGTACTTC.

The V call is TRBV7-9, the J call TRBJ1-1, with a possible D match to TRBD1 (5 bases). Trimming removed 1 base at V and 4 bases at J, with 16 bases between. The CDR3 contains 16 residues. Germline lookup yields CDR1 SEHNR and CDR2 FQNEAQ (reference sequence). The CDR3 spells CASSLGSGRSPTEAFF. CDR3 sequence (DNA): TGTGCCAGCAGCTTAGGCTCAGGGCGGTCTCCCACTGAAGCTTTCTTT. The full variable domain, completed using reference TRBV7-9 and TRBJ1-1, is DTGVSQNPRHKITKRGQNVTFRCDPISEHNRLYWYRQTLGQGPEFLTYFQNEAQLEKSRLLSDRFSAERPKGSFSTLEIQRTEQGDSAMYLCASSLGSGRSPTEAFFGQGTRLTVV.

The chain uses TRBV3-1 (or the pseudogene TRBV3-2) and TRBJ1-2; no clear D gene. Between the trimmed V and J ends, which lost 4 bases and 8 bases, there was a span of 14 bases. The CDR3 has 13 residues. Germline lookup yields CDR1 LGHDT and CDR2 YNNKEL (reference sequence). CDR3 sequence: CASSPAMASGYTF. The DNA for the CDR3 is TGTGCCAGCAGCCCAGCTATGGCTAGCGGCTACACCTTC.

The chain uses TRBV7-8 and TRBJ2-5; D might be TRBD1 (5 bases). Germline V gives CDR1 SGHVS, CDR2 FQNEAQ. The CDR3 runs to 13 residues. The germline V and J ends were trimmed by 5 bases and 2 bases, with 9 bases remaining between them. Written as DNA, the CDR3 is TGTGCCAGCAGCGCGGACATGCAAGAGACCCAGTACTTC. Residues: CASSADMQETQYF.

The rearrangement joins TRBV11-2 to TRBJ2-7; 8 nucleotides agree with TRBD1. Germline lookup yields CDR1 SGHAT and CDR2 FQNNGV. This CDR3 is 13 amino acids long. The ends lost 4 bases at V and 4 bases at J; junction bases unmatched: 3. CDR3 nucleotide sequence: TGTGCCAGCAGCTCCTACAGGGGGTACGAGCAGTACTTC. Its protein product is CASSSYRGYEQYF.

The chain uses TRBV9 and TRBJ2-1; 9 bases fit TRBD1. Germline V gene lookup returns CDR1 SGDLS and CDR2 YYNGEE. Trimming took 0 bases from V and 8 from J; bases not matched to a gene: 6. The CDR3 runs 15 residues. The chain's CDR3 is CASSVDGTGFYEQFF. The CDR3 DNA follows: TGTGCCAGCAGCGTAGACGGGACAGGGTTCTATGAGCAGTTCTTC.

This chain joins TRBV5-4 and TRBJ2-5; 9 bases are shared with TRBD1. This CDR3 spans 16 amino acids. V was clipped by 4 bases and J by 2 bases; unmatched bases: 9. CDR1 is SGHNT, CDR2 YYREEE, per germline (reference sequence). CDR3 DNA: TGTGCCAGCAGCCGTGGAGGGACAGGGAAACAAGAGACCCAGTACTTC. Amino acid sequence: CASSRGGTGKQETQYF.

The CDR3 nucleotides are TGTGCCAGCCGAAGTAGCGGAGGAATTAATGAGCAGTTCTTC. Protein product: CASRSSGGINEQFF. This chain links TRBV11-1 with TRBJ2-1; tentative D call: TRBD2 (6 bases). The CDR3 is 14 amino acids. The V and J ends lost 8 bases and 7 bases respectively, with 18 bases between them. CDR1 SGHAT and CDR2 FQDESV come from the germline V gene (reference sequence).

V gene TRBV19 combines with J gene TRBJ2-2, with D possibly TRBD1 on 5 matching bases. Trimming took off 5 bases at V and 4 bases at J, with 17 bases between the two ends. The germline gives CDR1 LNHDA, CDR2 SQIVND (reference sequence). The CDR3 sequence is 16 residues long. CDR3 DNA: TGTGCCAGTAGTGGGGTAAGGCAGGGCCCCACCGGGGAGCTGTTTTTT. Amino acid sequence: CASSGVRQGPTGELFF.

This sequence joins TRBV7-8 and TRBJ2-7; 9 positions match TRBD1. CDR3 length: 15 amino acids. Germline assignment: CDR1 SGHVS and CDR2 FQNEAQ. Germline trimming cut 1 base from V and 1 base from J; bases unmatched to any gene: 2. The CDR3 bases are TGTGCCAGCAGCTTAGGAGGGACAGGGTCCTACGAGCAGTACTTC. This sequence encodes CASSLGGTGSYEQYF.

The chain joins TRBV19 to TRBJ2-1, with 10 bases aligning to TRBD2. This CDR3 comprises 19 residues. CDR1 is LNHDA and CDR2 is SQIVND in the germline V gene (reference sequence). The V and J ends lost 5 bases and 9 bases, in that order; junction bases with no gene match: 22. The CDR3 spells CASSLMIPSSGRGGSEQFF. The CDR3 DNA follows: TGTGCCAGTAGTCTCATGATCCCTTCCAGCGGGAGGGGGGGGAGTGAGCAGTTCTTC.

The chain is built from TRBV4-1 and TRBJ1-2, with 7 bases matching TRBD1. The CDR3 totals 13 residues. V lost 2 bases, J lost 3 bases, and 0 bases stayed unmatched. Germline V gene lookup returns CDR1 MGHRA and CDR2 YSYEKL. The chain's CDR3 is CASSQTGDYGYTF. The DNA of the CDR3 is TGCGCCAGCAGCCAAACAGGGGACTATGGCTACACCTTC.

This clone is a singleton in its sample. V and J are TRBV19 and TRBJ2-1; tentative D call: TRBD1 (9 bases). The CDR3 contains 18 residues. Germline assignment: CDR1 LNHDA and CDR2 SQIVND (reference sequence). Trimming took 8 bases from V and 10 from J, leaving 33 bases between them. The DNA for the CDR3 is TGTGCCAGTGGAGGACAGGGGAATACGGGACTAGTCGCGGAAGAGCAGTTCTTC. It is translated as CASGGQGNTGLVAEEQFF.

The chain has TRBV6-2 or TRBV6-3 and TRBJ2-7; maybe TRBD2 (6 bases). Trimming cost V 2 bases and J 0 bases, with 11 bases left between them. The CDR3 runs 15 residues. CDR1 and CDR2 (germline): MNHEY, SVGEGT. For the CDR3, the DNA is TGTGCCAGCAGTTACGGGGGGATGGGCTCCTACGAGCAGTACTTC. This codes for CASSYGGMGSYEQYF.

The V and J genes are TRBV19 and TRBJ2-1; 14 positions match TRBD2. V was clipped by 10 bases and J by 6 bases; unmatched bases: 14. Germline V gives CDR1 LNHDA, CDR2 SQIVND (reference sequence). The length of the CDR3 is 17 residues. The CDR3 loop is CATHTTRLAGGPNEQFF. The CDR3 DNA reads TGTGCCACGCACACGACACGACTAGCGGGAGGGCCCAATGAGCAGTTCTTC.

The chain uses TRBV5-1 and TRBJ2-2; the match to TRBD1 covers 8 bases. The CDR3 length is 16 residues. The germline V gene has CDR1 SGHRS and CDR2 YFSETQ. Germline trimming cut 3 bases from V and 4 bases from J; bases unmatched to any gene: 8. Here the CDR3 reads CASSSTGTGGTGELFF. The CDR3 nucleotides are TGCGCCAGCAGCTCAACCGGGACAGGTGGCACCGGGGAGCTGTTTTTT.

V is TRBV12-3 or TRBV12-4 and J is TRBJ1-6; D is possibly TRBD1 (6 bases). The CDR3 is made up of 13 amino acids. Trimming removed 5 bases from V and 10 bases from J, with 12 bases in between. CDR3 in amino acids: CASSPGQFSPLHF. CDR3 nucleotides: TGTGCCAGCAGTCCAGGACAGTTCTCACCCCTCCACTTT.

The CDR3 DNA reads TGTGCCAGCATAAGGGCCGCAGGGGGGGGCTACACCTTC. It codes for CASIRAAGGGYTF. The rearrangement joins TRBV6-5 to TRBJ1-2, with 7 bases fitting TRBD1. The CDR3 spans 13 residues. The ends lost 7 bases at V and 8 bases at J; junction bases unmatched: 10. From germline, CDR1 is MNHEY and CDR2 SVGAGI.

This clone has a single count. The genes are TRBV13 and TRBJ2-1; a weak D match, TRBD2 (6 bases). CDR3 length equals 17 residues. The germline CDR1 and CDR2 sequences are PRHDT and FYEKMQ (reference sequence). V lost 5 bases, J lost 5 bases, and 22 bases lay in between. DNA for the CDR3: TGTGCCAGCAGCCTGGGTTTCGGGAGCCGTGGTCACAATGAGCAGTTCTTC. It encodes CASSLGFGSRGHNEQFF. The full variable domain, with the rest looked up from reference TRBV13 and TRBJ2-1, is AAGVIQSPRHLIKEKRETATLKCYPIPRHDTVYWYQQGPGQDPQFLISFYEKMQSDKGSIPDRFSAQQFSDYHSELNMSSLELGDSALYFCASSLGFGSRGHNEQFFGPGTRLTVL.